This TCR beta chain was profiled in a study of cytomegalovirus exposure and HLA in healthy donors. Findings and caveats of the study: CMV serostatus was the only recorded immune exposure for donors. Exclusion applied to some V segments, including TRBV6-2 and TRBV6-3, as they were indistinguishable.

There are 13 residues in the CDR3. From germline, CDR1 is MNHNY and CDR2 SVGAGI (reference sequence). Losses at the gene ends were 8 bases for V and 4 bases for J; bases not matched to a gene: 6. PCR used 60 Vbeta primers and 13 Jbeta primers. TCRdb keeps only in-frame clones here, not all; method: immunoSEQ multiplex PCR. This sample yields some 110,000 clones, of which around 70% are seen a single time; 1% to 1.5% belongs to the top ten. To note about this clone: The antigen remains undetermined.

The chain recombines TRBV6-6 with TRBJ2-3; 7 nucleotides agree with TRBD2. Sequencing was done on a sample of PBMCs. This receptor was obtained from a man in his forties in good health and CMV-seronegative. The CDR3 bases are TGTGCCAGCGGCCGCGGGAGCGCAGATACGCAGTATTTT. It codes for CASGRGSADTQYF.